The entry that follows covers one TCR beta chain sequence. The data were obtained in a study of neoadjuvant nivolumab and ipilimumab in lung cancer. The CDR3 is 15 residues long. The V and J ends lost 4 bases and 2 bases, in that order; junction bases with no gene match: 5. The germline gives CDR1 SGHKS, CDR2 YYEKEE (reference sequence). TCRdb keeps only in-frame clones here, not all; method: immunoSEQ multiplex PCR. The sample includes more than 20,000 clones, approximately 78% seen only once; the top ten take about 9.4%. This clonotype was obtained from an adult with non-small cell lung cancer. The chain employs TRBV5-5 and TRBJ2-1; 8 nucleotides agree with TRBD1. The sample in question was tumor tissue, obtained after neoadjuvant nivolumab, alone or with ipilimumab, at or shortly before surgery. CDR3 amino acids: CASSPGTGTYNEQFF. CDR3 bases: TGTGCCAGCAGCCCAGGGACAGGAACCTACAATGAGCAGTTCTTC. Complete variable domain (other parts from reference TRBV5-5 and TRBJ2-1): DAGVTQSPTHLIKTRGQQVTLRCSPISGHKSVSWYQQVLGQGPQFIFQYYEKEERGRGNFPDRFSARQFPNYSSELNVNALLLGDSALYLCASSPGTGTYNEQFFGPGTRLTVL.